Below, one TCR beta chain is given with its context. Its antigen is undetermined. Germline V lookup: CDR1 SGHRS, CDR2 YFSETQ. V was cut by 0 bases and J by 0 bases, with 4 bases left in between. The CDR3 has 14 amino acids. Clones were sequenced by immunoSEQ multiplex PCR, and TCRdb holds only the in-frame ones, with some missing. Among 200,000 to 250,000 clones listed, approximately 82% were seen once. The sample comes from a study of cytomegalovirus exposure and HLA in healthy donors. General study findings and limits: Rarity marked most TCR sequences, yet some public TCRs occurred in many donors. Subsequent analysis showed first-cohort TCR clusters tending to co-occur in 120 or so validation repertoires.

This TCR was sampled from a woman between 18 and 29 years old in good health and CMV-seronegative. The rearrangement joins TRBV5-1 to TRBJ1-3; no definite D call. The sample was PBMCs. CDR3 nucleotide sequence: TGCGCCAGCAGCTTGGATCTCTCTGGAAACACCATATATTTT. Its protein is CASSLDLSGNTIYF.